These 8 T cell receptor beta chains came from one sample sequenced in a study of early T cells in non-severe SARS-CoV-2 infection. TCRdb recomputed calls from the 5' RACE reads with MiXCR, one row per CDR3 protein. The data contain over 45,000 distinct CDR3 sequences, more than 12% of them singletons. The sample in question was whole blood, obtained at baseline. The source is an adult who was a healthcare worker with PCR-confirmed SARS-CoV-2 infection or an uninfected control (not recorded which).

The chain is built from TRBV4-1 and TRBJ2-1, with TRBD2 identical over 12 bases. The CDR3 extends over 21 amino acids. Trimming cost V 4 bases and J 8 bases; bases outside gene matches: 24. Germline CDR1 and CDR2: MGHRA and YSYEKL. Here the CDR3 DNA reads TGCGCCAGCAGCCCGCTGAAAACACTAGCGGGGGGCCGGTCGGATTTCGATGAGCAGTTCTTC. Translated, it gives CASSPLKTLAGGRSDFDEQFF.

In this sample, this clonotype turned up a few times. The chain is built from TRBV7-8 and TRBJ2-2; D may match TRBD1 or TRBD2 (6 bases each). Germline V lookup: CDR1 SGHVS, CDR2 FQNEAQ. Trimming stripped 4 bases from V and 4 bases from J, with 25 bases between. This CDR3 is 19 amino acids long. The CDR3 is CASSSYYKRGPNSTGELFF. Written as DNA, the CDR3 is TGTGCCAGCAGCTCTTATTACAAACGGGGGCCCAACTCCACCGGGGAGCTGTTTTTT.

In its sample, this clonotype was seen a few times. The CDR3 DNA reads TGTGCCAGCAGCCAGGATCTAGCGGGGGGGCAGCGTGATACGCAGTATTTT. This translates into CASSQDLAGGQRDTQYF. The V call is TRBV4-2, the J call TRBJ2-3; TRBD2 agrees at 12 bases. The CDR3 covers 17 residues. J gave up 6 bases and V 3 bases, and 10 bases lay outside the gene matches. The germline gives CDR1 LGHNA, CDR2 YNFKEQ.

This clonotype was detected a few times. The CDR3 spells CASTQGIISGANVLTF. DNA for the CDR3: TGTGCCAGCACCCAAGGGATCATCTCTGGGGCCAACGTCCTGACTTTC. V usage is TRBV2 and J usage is TRBJ2-6; no definite D call. Per germline, CDR1 SNHLY and CDR2 FYNNEI. Trimming pared 7 bases from V and 0 bases from J, leaving 13 bases between. The CDR3 extends over 16 amino acids.

The chain uses TRBV2 and TRBJ1-2; 10 bases fit TRBD1. The V segment lost 6 bases and the J segment 8 bases; nucleotides outside the gene matches: 6. The CDR3 is 13 residues long. Germline loops: CDR1 SNHLY, CDR2 FYNNEI. The chain's CDR3 is CASRDRDRGGYTF. CDR3 DNA: TGTGCCAGCAGGGACCGGGACAGGGGAGGCTACACCTTC.

There are a few counts of this clonotype. V and J are TRBV7-2 and TRBJ2-7; 7 nucleotides match TRBD1. The CDR3 length is 12 residues. The germline V gene has CDR1 SGHTA and CDR2 FQGNSA. The V gene end was trimmed by 5 bases and the J gene end by 6 bases; junction bases not matched to a gene: 4. The CDR3 DNA follows: TGTGCCAGCAGCGCCGACAGGGTCGAGCAGTACTTC. Its protein is CASSADRVEQYF.

The rearrangement uses TRBV25-1 and TRBJ2-3; possibly TRBD1 for D (6 bases). Germline V gene data show CDR1 as MGHDK and CDR2 as SYGVNS. V was pared by 4 bases and J by 4 bases, with 15 bases between. The CDR3 is made up of 15 amino acids. CDR3 sequence: CASSVGGSIADTQYF. The DNA of the CDR3 is TGTGCCAGCAGTGTTGGGGGCAGTATCGCAGATACGCAGTATTTT.

The rearrangement joins TRBV2 to TRBJ1-2; TRBD1 matches at 8 bases. Trimming took 2 bases from V and 4 from J; bases not matched to a gene: 12. The germline gives CDR1 SNHLY, CDR2 FYNNEI. The CDR3 contains 17 residues. The CDR3 here is CASSELQGVSPTYGYTF. CDR3 nucleotides: TGTGCCAGCAGTGAACTACAGGGGGTATCCCCTACCTATGGCTACACCTTC.